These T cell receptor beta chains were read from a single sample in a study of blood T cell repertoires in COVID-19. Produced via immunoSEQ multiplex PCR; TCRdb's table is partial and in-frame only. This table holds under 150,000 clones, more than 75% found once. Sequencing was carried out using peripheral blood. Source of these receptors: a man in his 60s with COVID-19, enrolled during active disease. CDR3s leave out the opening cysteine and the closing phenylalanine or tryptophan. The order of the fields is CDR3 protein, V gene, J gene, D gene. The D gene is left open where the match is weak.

ATSDPQTSGRTGELF	TRBV24-1	TRBJ2-2	TRBD2
SVEVGSYEQY	TRBV29-1	TRBJ2-7	-
ASRRPYNSPLH	TRBV11-2	TRBJ1-6	-
AWSRDRGDEQY	TRBV30	TRBJ2-7	TRBD1
ASRPGGSYGYT	TRBV25-1	TRBJ1-2	-
ASSLDLAGPGELF	TRBV5-4	TRBJ2-2	TRBD2
ASRDGTSGGNIQY	TRBV5-4	TRBJ2-4	TRBD2
ASSADRGFDSPLH	TRBV9	TRBJ1-6	TRBD1
ASSLSGTGGAEQY	TRBV27	TRBJ2-7	TRBD1
ASSLGRGSVYNEQF	TRBV19	TRBJ2-1	TRBD2
ASSLGLGAVYNEQF	TRBV5-1	TRBJ2-1	-
ASSPGLDRVSSEQY	TRBV5-1	TRBJ2-7	TRBD1
ASSLDTGRETQY	TRBV7-9	TRBJ2-5	-
ASSLDRDAYNEQF	TRBV7-2	TRBJ2-1	-
ATRRTVSSYEQY	TRBV15	TRBJ2-7	-
ASSPTTRAQPQH	TRBV19	TRBJ1-5	-
ASSLGQGGEKLF	TRBV5-1	TRBJ1-4	TRBD1
ASSFGAQETQY	TRBV7-6	TRBJ2-5	-
AISESGGGTDTQY	TRBV10-3	TRBJ2-3	-
ASSPGLAGPNLEQY	TRBV2	TRBJ2-7	TRBD2
ATSDSTSGRDYEQF	TRBV24-1	TRBJ2-1	TRBD2
ASSQEQRSEQF	TRBV14	TRBJ2-1	-
ASIASGIQETQY	TRBV6-5	TRBJ2-5	TRBD2
ASSHLGTGYTF	TRBV3-1/TRBV3-2	TRBJ1-1	TRBD1
ASSGGQGYGYT	TRBV6-5	TRBJ1-2	TRBD1
ASSTGTSGTELF	TRBV10-1	TRBJ2-2	TRBD2
ASSLEGGNTEAF	TRBV5-4	TRBJ1-1	-
ASSPIGDRGTYGYT	TRBV3-1/TRBV3-2	TRBJ1-2	TRBD1
ASSFGTGETQY	TRBV5-1	TRBJ2-5	TRBD1
ASGQGPNEQY	TRBV12-3/TRBV12-4	TRBJ2-7	TRBD1
ASSDSGGAEAF	TRBV10-1	TRBJ1-1	-
ASSPDSRTGELF	TRBV3-1/TRBV3-2	TRBJ2-2	-
ASSQVRQGRDTEAF	TRBV4-1	TRBJ1-1	TRBD1